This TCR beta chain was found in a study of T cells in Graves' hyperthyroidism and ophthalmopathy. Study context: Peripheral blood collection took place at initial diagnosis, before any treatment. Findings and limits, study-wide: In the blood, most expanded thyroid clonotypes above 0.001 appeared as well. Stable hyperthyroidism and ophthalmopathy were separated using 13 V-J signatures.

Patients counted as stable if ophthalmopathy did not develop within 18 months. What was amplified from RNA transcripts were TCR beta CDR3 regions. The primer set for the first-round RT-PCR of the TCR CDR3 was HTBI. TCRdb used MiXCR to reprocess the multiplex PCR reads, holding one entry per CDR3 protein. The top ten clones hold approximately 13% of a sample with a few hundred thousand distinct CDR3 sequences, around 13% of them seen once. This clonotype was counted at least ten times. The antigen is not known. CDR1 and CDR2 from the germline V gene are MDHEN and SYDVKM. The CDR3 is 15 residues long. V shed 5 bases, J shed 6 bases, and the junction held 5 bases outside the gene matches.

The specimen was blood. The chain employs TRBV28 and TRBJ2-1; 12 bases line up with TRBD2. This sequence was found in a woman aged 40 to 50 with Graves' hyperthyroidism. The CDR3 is CASSGGLAGRNEQFF. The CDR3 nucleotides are TGTGCCAGCAGTGGCGGACTAGCGGGACGCAATGAGCAGTTCTTC.